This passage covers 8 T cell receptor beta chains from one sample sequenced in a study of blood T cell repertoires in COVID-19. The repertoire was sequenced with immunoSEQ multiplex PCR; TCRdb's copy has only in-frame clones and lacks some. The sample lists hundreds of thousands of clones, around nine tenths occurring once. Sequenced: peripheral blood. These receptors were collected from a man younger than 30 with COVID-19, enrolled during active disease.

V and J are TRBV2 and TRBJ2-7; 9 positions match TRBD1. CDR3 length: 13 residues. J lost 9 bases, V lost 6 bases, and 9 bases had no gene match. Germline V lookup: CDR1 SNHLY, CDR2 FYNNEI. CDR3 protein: CASRGQGLPPQYF. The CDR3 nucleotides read TGTGCCAGCAGGGGACAGGGCCTCCCCCCGCAGTACTTC.

The CDR3 protein is CASRQIPRGTQETQYF. CDR3 bases: TGTGCCAGCAGGCAGATACCCAGGGGAACCCAAGAGACCCAGTACTTC. This chain uses TRBV7-6 with TRBJ2-5; possible D gene TRBD1, 6 bases. The V end lost 6 bases, the J end lost 1 base, and 18 bases lay between the germline ends. This CDR3 has 16 residues. Germline lookup yields CDR1 SGHVS and CDR2 FNYEAQ. Drawing the rest from reference TRBV7-6 and TRBJ2-5, the complete variable domain is GAGVSQSPRYKVTKRGQDVALRCDPISGHVSLYWYRQALGQGPEFLTYFNYEAQQDKSGLPNDRFSAERPEGSISTLTIQRTEQRDSAMYRCASRQIPRGTQETQYFGPGTRLLVL.

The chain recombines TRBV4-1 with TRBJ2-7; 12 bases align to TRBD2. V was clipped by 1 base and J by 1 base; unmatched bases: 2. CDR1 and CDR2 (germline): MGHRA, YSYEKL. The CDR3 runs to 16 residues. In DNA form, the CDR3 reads TGCGCCAGCAGCCAAGTGACTAGCGGGAGTTCCTACGAGCAGTACTTC. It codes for CASSQVTSGSSYEQYF.

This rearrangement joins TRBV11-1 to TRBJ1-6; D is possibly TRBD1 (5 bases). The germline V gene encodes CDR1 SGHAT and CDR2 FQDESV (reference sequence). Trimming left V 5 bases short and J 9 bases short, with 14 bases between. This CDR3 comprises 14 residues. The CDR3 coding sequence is TGTGCCAGCAGCCTCGCGGCGGGGCGTTCACCCCTCCACTTT. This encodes CASSLAAGRSPLHF.

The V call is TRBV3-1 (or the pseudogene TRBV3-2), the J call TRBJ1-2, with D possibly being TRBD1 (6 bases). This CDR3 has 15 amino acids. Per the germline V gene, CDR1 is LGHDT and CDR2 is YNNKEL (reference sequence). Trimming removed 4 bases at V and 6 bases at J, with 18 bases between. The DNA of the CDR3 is TGTGCCAGCAGCCGGGAGGGGACAAAACGCCATGGCTACACCTTC. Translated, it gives CASSREGTKRHGYTF.

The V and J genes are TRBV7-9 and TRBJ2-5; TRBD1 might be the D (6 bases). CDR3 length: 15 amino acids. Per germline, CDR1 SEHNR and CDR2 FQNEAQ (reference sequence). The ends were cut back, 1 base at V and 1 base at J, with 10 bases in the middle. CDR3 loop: CASSLGGQPQETQYF. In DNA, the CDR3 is TGTGCCAGCAGCTTAGGGGGGCAGCCCCAAGAGACCCAGTACTTC.

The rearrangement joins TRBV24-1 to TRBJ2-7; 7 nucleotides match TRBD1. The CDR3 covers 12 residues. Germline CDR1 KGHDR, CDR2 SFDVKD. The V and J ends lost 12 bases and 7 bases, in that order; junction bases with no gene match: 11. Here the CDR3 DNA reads TGTGCCCAAATGACAGGGCGCAAAGAGCAGTACTTC. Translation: CAQMTGRKEQYF.

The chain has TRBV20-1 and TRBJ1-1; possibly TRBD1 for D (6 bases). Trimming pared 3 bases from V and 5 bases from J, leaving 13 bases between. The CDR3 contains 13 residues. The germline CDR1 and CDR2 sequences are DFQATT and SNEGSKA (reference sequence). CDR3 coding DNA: TGCAGTGCTAGTGTGGACAGAATGACTGAAGCTTTCTTT. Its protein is CSASVDRMTEAFF.